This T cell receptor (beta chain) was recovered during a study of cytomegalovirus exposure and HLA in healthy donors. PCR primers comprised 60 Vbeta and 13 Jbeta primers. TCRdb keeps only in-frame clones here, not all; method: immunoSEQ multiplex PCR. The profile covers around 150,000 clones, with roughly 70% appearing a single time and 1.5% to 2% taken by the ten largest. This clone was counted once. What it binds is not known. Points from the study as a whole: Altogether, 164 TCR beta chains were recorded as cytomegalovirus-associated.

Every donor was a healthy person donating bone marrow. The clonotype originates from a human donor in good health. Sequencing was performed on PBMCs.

The CDR3 nucleotides read TGTGCCAGCAGCTTGGTGCTAGCGGGAGGAAACTACGAGCAGTACTTC. Translating it yields CASSLVLAGGNYEQYF. V is TRBV5-5 and J is TRBJ2-7, with 11 bases aligning to TRBD2. V shed 0 bases, J shed 3 bases, and the junction held 5 bases outside the gene matches. Germline assignment: CDR1 SGHKS and CDR2 YYEKEE (reference sequence). The CDR3 sequence is 16 residues long.